A single sample gave rise to the 26 T cell receptor beta chains below, sequenced in a study of shared clonotypes between healthy human individuals. TCRdb's table, derived via immunoSEQ multiplex PCR, lists solely in-frame clones and lacks some. The sample contains about 2.2 million clones, around 95% of which appear only once. As defined, naive CD8 cells were CD45RO-negative and positively selected for CCR7, with terminally differentiated effector memory CD45RA+ cells excluded. What was sequenced was naive CD8+ T cells from PBMCs. These receptors originate from a man between 18 and 29 years old in good health. Some clones in this sample may be carry-over from other donors' samples.

This clone was seen once. At the DNA level, this CDR3 is encoded by other sequences in the same sample as well. This rearrangement joins TRBV14 to TRBJ2-1; D unresolved. The CDR3 runs 15 residues. Germline CDR1 and CDR2: SGHDN and FVKESK. V was clipped by 1 base and J by 0 bases, with 7 bases between them. The CDR3 nucleotides read TGTGCCAGCAGCCAAGGAGGCAGCTCCTACAATGAGCAGTTCTTC. It encodes CASSQGGSSYNEQFF.

The chain uses TRBV19 and TRBJ1-2, with unresolved D. The CDR3 contains 18 residues. The V gene lost 4 bases and the J gene lost 5 bases, with 26 bases spanning the gap. Germline-derived CDR1 and CDR2 are LNHDA and SQIVND (reference sequence). The CDR3 protein is CASSKVYPGRRASYGYTF. CDR3 nucleotides: TGTGCCAGTAGTAAGGTCTATCCCGGACGGAGGGCGAGTTATGGCTACACCTTC.

V usage is TRBV4-3 and J usage is TRBJ2-3; D gene unclear. This CDR3 has 18 amino acids. Deletions cut 0 bases from V and 2 bases from J, with 18 bases between. Per germline, CDR1 LGHNA and CDR2 YSLEER. The CDR3 sequence is CASSQDTDVGLATDTQYF. The CDR3 nucleotides are TGCGCCAGCAGCCAAGATACCGATGTTGGGCTCGCCACAGATACGCAGTATTTT.

The chain links TRBV2 to TRBJ2-1, with a weak D call TRBD1 (6 bases). The V gene lost 5 bases and the J gene lost 5 bases, with 10 bases spanning the gap. CDR1 SNHLY and CDR2 FYNNEI come from the germline V gene. The CDR3 loop spans 13 amino acids. CDR3 loop: CASSWTANNEQFF. Here the CDR3 DNA reads TGTGCCAGCAGTTGGACAGCTAACAATGAGCAGTTCTTC.

The chain couples TRBV28 to TRBJ1-3; D uncertain. Germline V gives CDR1 MDHEN, CDR2 SYDVKM. The CDR3 has 15 residues. Trimming removed 3 bases at V and 2 bases at J, with 11 bases between. CDR3 in amino acids: CASSFLGVTGNTIYF. For the CDR3, the DNA is TGTGCCAGCAGTTTTTTAGGAGTAACTGGAAACACCATATATTTT.

V is TRBV6-5 and J is TRBJ2-1; D gene uncertain. V lost 2 bases and J 6 bases, leaving 11 bases between the germline ends. The CDR3 runs 14 residues. CDR1 and CDR2 from the germline V gene are MNHEY and SVGAGI. The CDR3 region is CASSYLARVNEQFF. Here the CDR3 DNA reads TGTGCCAGCAGTTACCTGGCTAGGGTCAATGAGCAGTTCTTC.

CDR3 in DNA: TGTGCCAGCAGTTTACAAACAGGGGGCCCCCGTGAGCAGTTCTTC. As protein: CASSLQTGGPREQFF. The chain is built from TRBV27 and TRBJ2-1, with 9 nucleotides matching TRBD1. The CDR3 runs to 15 residues. Germline CDR1 reads MNHEY; CDR2 reads SMNVEV (reference sequence). With V trimmed by 2 bases and J by 9 bases, 8 bases remained unmatched.

This sequence joins TRBV9 and TRBJ2-1; no definite D call. Germline V gene sequence: CDR1 SGDLS, CDR2 YYNGEE. There are 16 residues in the CDR3. V was shortened by 4 bases and J by 1 base, with 15 bases between the two germline ends. The CDR3 spells CASSPAGRGSYNEQFF. The CDR3 DNA is TGTGCCAGCAGCCCGGCCGGACGAGGTTCCTACAATGAGCAGTTCTTC.

The gene calls are TRBV6-5 and TRBJ1-5; D remains ambiguous. Deletions cut 2 bases from V and 0 bases from J, with 5 bases between. Per germline, CDR1 MNHEY and CDR2 SVGAGI. CDR3 length: 14 amino acids. CDR3: CASSYRVSNQPQHF. As DNA, the CDR3 is TGTGCCAGCAGTTACCGCGTTAGCAATCAGCCCCAGCATTTT.

The chain combines TRBV9 with TRBJ1-2; tentatively, D is TRBD1 (6 bases). The CDR3 runs 14 residues. Trimming pared 0 bases from V and 3 bases from J, leaving 9 bases between. Germline lookup yields CDR1 SGDLS and CDR2 YYNGEE. This chain's CDR3 is CASSVAQGDYGYTF. CDR3 bases: TGTGCCAGCAGCGTAGCACAGGGCGACTATGGCTACACCTTC.

The V gene is TRBV4-1, the J gene TRBJ1-5, with 7 bases that match TRBD1. From germline, CDR1 is MGHRA and CDR2 YSYEKL. There are 15 residues in the CDR3. Losses at the gene ends were 2 bases for V and 1 base for J; bases not matched to a gene: 2. The CDR3 DNA reads as TGCGCCAGCAGCCAAACAGGGGCGAGCAATCAGCCCCAGCATTTT. Amino acid sequence: CASSQTGASNQPQHF.

This chain links TRBV30 with TRBJ2-5; 10 bases map to TRBD2. The germline V gene encodes CDR1 GTSNPN and CDR2 SVGIG (reference sequence). This CDR3 has 14 amino acids. After removal of 2 bases from V and 2 bases from J, the junction contained 2 bases not matched to a gene. Written as DNA, the CDR3 is TGTGCCTGGAGTATGACTAGCGGGCAAGAGACCCAGTACTTC. Amino acids: CAWSMTSGQETQYF.

The sample holds a few counts of this clone. Germline and junction disagree at one end, which may indicate a read error. The chain has TRBV2 and TRBJ1-2; D ambiguous. Germline CDR1 is SNHLY and CDR2 is FYNNEI. CDR3 length: 11 amino acids. Written as DNA, the CDR3 is TGTGCCAGCGGATTTGGCTATGGCTACATCTTC. This codes for CASGFGYGYIF.

This clone was found once. The chain recombines TRBV27 with TRBJ1-3; D not resolved. The length of the CDR3 is 13 residues. V dropped 5 bases and J dropped 2 bases, with 7 bases sitting between them. Germline loops: CDR1 MNHEY, CDR2 SMNVEV (reference sequence). The CDR3 loop reads CASSQNPGNTIYF. The CDR3 DNA follows: TGTGCCAGCAGTCAGAATCCTGGAAACACCATATATTTT.

The count of this clone is one. The V call is TRBV9, the J call TRBJ2-7; 10 positions match TRBD2. The CDR3 runs to 16 residues. Trimming cost V 2 bases and J 3 bases; bases outside gene matches: 8. CDR1 SGDLS and CDR2 YYNGEE come from the germline V gene. Written as DNA, the CDR3 is TGTGCCAGCAGCGTTAGGCCTAGCGGGAGTCTCTACGAGCAGTACTTC. Residues: CASSVRPSGSLYEQYF. The variable domain in full, with the rest retrieved from reference TRBV9 and TRBJ2-7, is DSGVTQTPKHLITATGQRVTLRCSPRSGDLSVYWYQQSLDQGLQFLIQYYNGEERAKGNILERFSAQQFPDLHSELNLSSLELGDSALYFCASSVRPSGSLYEQYFGPGTRLTVT.

This chain links TRBV7-9 with TRBJ1-1, with D possibly TRBD1 on 6 matching bases. V shed 5 bases and J shed 6 bases, with 22 bases lying between them. From germline, CDR1 is SEHNR and CDR2 FQNEAQ (reference sequence). The CDR3 has 16 residues. The CDR3 bases are TGTGCCAGCAGCACCAGGGACACTCGGCTGTTGGCTGAAGCTTTCTTT. Amino acids: CASSTRDTRLLAEAFF. Using reference TRBV7-9 and TRBJ1-1 for the parts outside the CDR3, the full variable domain is DTGVSQNPRHKITKRGQNVTFRCDPISEHNRLYWYRQTLGQGPEFLTYFQNEAQLEKSRLLSDRFSAERPKGSFSTLEIQRTEQGDSAMYLCASSTRDTRLLAEAFFGQGTRLTVV.

Notes on this clone: Other DNA sequences in the same sample also yield this CDR3. The J gene is TRBJ1-2, the V gene TRBV7-9, with 8 nucleotides matching TRBD1. The V and J ends lost 3 bases and 3 bases, in that order; junction bases with no gene match: 3. The CDR3 has 14 amino acids. Germline V gene sequence: CDR1 SEHNR, CDR2 FQNEAQ (reference sequence). The CDR3 region is CASSLGGQDYGYTF. CDR3 sequence (DNA): TGTGCCAGCAGCTTGGGGGGACAGGACTATGGCTACACCTTC. Full variable domain (remainder filled in from reference TRBV7-9 and TRBJ1-2): DTGVSQNPRHKITKRGQNVTFRCDPISEHNRLYWYRQTLGQGPEFLTYFQNEAQLEKSRLLSDRFSAERPKGSFSTLEIQRTEQGDSAMYLCASSLGGQDYGYTFGSGTRLTVV.

V gene TRBV27 combines with J gene TRBJ2-7; TRBD2 might be the D (6 bases). Germline loops: CDR1 MNHEY, CDR2 SMNVEV (reference sequence). V was clipped by 4 bases and J by 1 base, with 14 bases between them. The CDR3 contains 15 residues. The CDR3 DNA follows: TGTGCCAGCAGTTCGACCCGGGGGAGTTCCTACGAGCAGTACTTC. Translated, it gives CASSSTRGSSYEQYF.

V and J are TRBV28 and TRBJ1-6; unclear D gene. Germline V gene sequence: CDR1 MDHEN, CDR2 SYDVKM. Trimming removed 4 bases from V and 5 bases from J, with 3 bases in between. The CDR3 is 12 amino acids. The CDR3 sequence is CASSWDNSPLHF. In DNA, the CDR3 is TGTGCCAGCAGTTGGGATAATTCACCCCTCCACTTT.

This chain joins TRBV18 and TRBJ1-5; 7 bases fit TRBD1. CDR1 and CDR2 from the germline V gene are KGHSH and LQKENI. V shed 6 bases and J 6 bases; nucleotides not matched to a gene: 8. CDR3 length: 14 amino acids. The CDR3 region has the DNA TGTGCCAGCTCTCCGGACAGGCTTGGTCAGCCCCAGCATTTT. Its translation is CASSPDRLGQPQHF.

The table lists this clone with a few counts. The V call is TRBV9, the J call TRBJ2-1; D call uncertain. CDR1 is SGDLS, CDR2 YYNGEE, per germline. The CDR3 consists of 13 residues. Trimming shortened V by 4 bases and J by 5 bases, and 10 bases separated the two germline ends. CDR3 DNA: TGTGCCAGCAGCCGGCCGAACGACAATGAGCAGTTCTTC. This codes for CASSRPNDNEQFF.

The chain combines TRBV29-1 with TRBJ2-2; 12 bases map to TRBD2. Looked up from germline, CDR1 is SQVTM and CDR2 is ANQGSEA. This CDR3 has 14 residues. Losses at the gene ends were 5 bases for V and 5 bases for J; bases not matched to a gene: 3. The CDR3 nucleotides are TGCAGCGTTTCTAGCGGGAGGGCTACCGGGGAGCTGTTTTTT. It encodes CSVSSGRATGELFF.

A single count supports this clone. The chain couples TRBV11-2 to TRBJ2-2; D is undetermined. CDR1 is SGHAT, CDR2 FQNNGV, per germline. V gave up 5 bases and J gave up 5 bases, with 9 bases separating them. This CDR3 has 13 residues. The CDR3 protein is CASSLRNTGELFF. The CDR3 nucleotides are TGTGCCAGCAGCCTCAGAAATACCGGGGAGCTGTTTTTT.

V usage is TRBV6-5 and J usage is TRBJ1-2; no definite D call. Germline CDR1 reads MNHEY; CDR2 reads SVGAGI. V lost 0 bases, J lost 4 bases, and 15 bases lay in between. The CDR3 is 16 amino acids. As DNA, the CDR3 is TGTGCCAGCAGTTACTCCCCTCCAGGAACCCTCTATGGCTACACCTTC. This sequence encodes CASSYSPPGTLYGYTF.

CDR3 amino acids: CASSPELAGGLERFF. Here the CDR3 DNA reads TGTGCCAGCAGTCCAGAACTAGCGGGAGGGTTGGAACGGTTCTTC. This chain links TRBV27 with TRBJ2-1; TRBD2 matches at 13 bases. This CDR3 is built from 15 residues. V trimming: 5 bases; J trimming: 15 bases; junction bases outside the gene matches: 13. Germline loops: CDR1 MNHEY, CDR2 SMNVEV (reference sequence).

The gene calls are TRBV19 and TRBJ2-2; D remains unclear. V was trimmed by 6 bases and J by 1 base, leaving 9 bases between them. Germline CDR1 is LNHDA and CDR2 is SQIVND (reference sequence). This CDR3 has 14 residues. CDR3 loop: CASRVAENTGELFF. The CDR3 nucleotides read TGTGCCAGTAGAGTAGCAGAGAACACCGGGGAGCTGTTTTTT.